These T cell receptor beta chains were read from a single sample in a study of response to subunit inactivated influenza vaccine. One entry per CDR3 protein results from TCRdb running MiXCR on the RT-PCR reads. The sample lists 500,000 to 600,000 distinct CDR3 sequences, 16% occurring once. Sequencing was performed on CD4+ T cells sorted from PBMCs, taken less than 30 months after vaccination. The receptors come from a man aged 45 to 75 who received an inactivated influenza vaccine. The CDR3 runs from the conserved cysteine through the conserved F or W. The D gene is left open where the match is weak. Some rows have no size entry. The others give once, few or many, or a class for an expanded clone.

cdr3_aa: CSALQGRSSYEQYF
cdr3_nt: TGCAGTGCTTTACAGGGAAGGAGCTCCTACGAGCAGTACTTC
v_call: TRBV20-1
j_call: TRBJ2-7
d_call: .
clone_size: many

cdr3_aa: CSAGRTSNPDTQYF
cdr3_nt: TGCAGTGCTGGTAGGACTAGTAATCCAGATACGCAGTATTTT
v_call: TRBV20-1
j_call: TRBJ2-3
d_call: TRBD2
clone_size: .

cdr3_aa: CASSLLTGDETQYF
cdr3_nt: TGTGCCAGCAGCCTATTGACAGGGGACGAGACCCAGTACTTC
v_call: TRBV7-9
j_call: TRBJ2-5
d_call: TRBD1
clone_size: .

cdr3_aa: CASSPDRTSTDTQYF
cdr3_nt: TGTGCCAGCAGTCCCGACCGCACTAGCACAGATACGCAGTATTTT
v_call: TRBV12-3/TRBV12-4
j_call: TRBJ2-3
d_call: .
clone_size: few

cdr3_aa: CASSLEREYTDTQYF
cdr3_nt: TGTGCCAGCAGCTTGGAGCGGGAGTACACAGATACGCAGTATTTT
v_call: TRBV7-9
j_call: TRBJ2-3
d_call: TRBD2
clone_size: few

cdr3_aa: CASSPNRPDTQYF
cdr3_nt: TGTGCCAGCAGCCCTAACCGGCCAGATACGCAGTATTTT
v_call: TRBV7-3
j_call: TRBJ2-3
d_call: .
clone_size: few

cdr3_aa: CAISPGTGGYTF
cdr3_nt: TGTGCCATCAGCCCCGGGACGGGGGGCTACACCTTC
v_call: TRBV10-3
j_call: TRBJ1-2
d_call: .
clone_size: few

cdr3_aa: CATSDITGVTGELFF
cdr3_nt: TGTGCCACCAGTGATATCACAGGGGTTACCGGGGAGCTGTTTTTT
v_call: TRBV24-1
j_call: TRBJ2-2
d_call: TRBD1
clone_size: few

cdr3_aa: CATSERRGGVYNEQFF
cdr3_nt: TGTGCCACCAGTGAGCGACGGGGGGGGGTCTACAATGAGCAGTTCTTC
v_call: TRBV24-1
j_call: TRBJ2-1
d_call: TRBD2
clone_size: .

cdr3_aa: CASSDVAGDTGELFF
cdr3_nt: TGTGCCAGCAGTGACGTGGCGGGAGACACCGGGGAGCTGTTTTTT
v_call: TRBV6-4
j_call: TRBJ2-2
d_call: TRBD2
clone_size: once

cdr3_aa: CSARDVVNSPLHF
cdr3_nt: TGCAGTGCTAGAGATGTGGTGAATTCACCCCTCCACTTT
v_call: TRBV20-1
j_call: TRBJ1-6
d_call: .
clone_size: .

cdr3_aa: CASSRGPEAFF
cdr3_nt: TGTGCCAGCTCCCGCGGCCCTGAAGCTTTCTTT
v_call: TRBV12-3/TRBV12-4
j_call: TRBJ1-1
d_call: .
clone_size: .

cdr3_aa: CASSQGGPQSF
cdr3_nt: TGTGCCAGCAGCCAAGGGGGACCACAATCCTTC
v_call: TRBV3-1
j_call: TRBJ2-1
d_call: .
clone_size: .

cdr3_aa: CASSFYQGTYEQYF
cdr3_nt: TGTGCCAGCAGCTTCTATCAGGGAACCTACGAGCAGTACTTC
v_call: TRBV7-2
j_call: TRBJ2-7
d_call: .
clone_size: .

cdr3_aa: CASSLGVADLGNEQFF
cdr3_nt: TGCGCCAGCAGCCTAGGAGTAGCGGACTTGGGGAATGAGCAGTTCTTC
v_call: TRBV4-3
j_call: TRBJ2-1
d_call: .
clone_size: many

cdr3_aa: CSARKGISGEQYF
cdr3_nt: TGCAGTGCTAGAAAAGGGATATCGGGCGAGCAGTACTTC
v_call: TRBV20-1
j_call: TRBJ2-7
d_call: .
clone_size: many

cdr3_aa: CASSLTAFAGRGTEAFF
cdr3_nt: TGTGCCAGCAGTTTAACCGCTTTTGCGGGGCGGGGGACTGAAGCTTTCTTT
v_call: TRBV27
j_call: TRBJ1-1
d_call: .
clone_size: .

cdr3_aa: CASSLNGRGELFF
cdr3_nt: TGTGCCAGCAGTTTAAACGGGAGAGGGGAGCTGTTTTTT
v_call: TRBV28
j_call: TRBJ2-2
d_call: .
clone_size: few

cdr3_aa: CAISDRDNQPQHF
cdr3_nt: TGTGCCATCAGTGACAGGGACAATCAGCCCCAGCATTTT
v_call: TRBV10-3
j_call: TRBJ1-5
d_call: .
clone_size: .

cdr3_aa: CASSYRVRTSNTQYF
cdr3_nt: TGTGCCAGCAGTTACAGGGTCCGGACTTCCAATACGCAGTATTTT
v_call: TRBV6-2/TRBV6-3
j_call: TRBJ2-3
d_call: .
clone_size: .

cdr3_aa: CASSLVWAISSTDTQYF
cdr3_nt: TGTGCCAGCAGCTTAGTATGGGCGATTTCTAGCACAGATACGCAGTATTTT
v_call: TRBV7-8
j_call: TRBJ2-3
d_call: .
clone_size: .

cdr3_aa: CATSDGQGRPEAFF
cdr3_nt: TGTGCCACCAGTGATGGACAGGGGAGGCCTGAAGCTTTCTTT
v_call: TRBV24-1
j_call: TRBJ1-1
d_call: TRBD1
clone_size: many

cdr3_aa: CASRNTGGAWGGVGELFF
cdr3_nt: TGTGCCAGCAGAAATACAGGGGGCGCCTGGGGAGGGGTCGGGGAGCTGTTTTTT
v_call: TRBV6-1
j_call: TRBJ2-2
d_call: TRBD1
clone_size: .

cdr3_aa: CASSSQGGNTEAFF
cdr3_nt: TGTGCCAGCAGCTCCCAGGGGGGGAACACTGAAGCTTTCTTT
v_call: TRBV7-6
j_call: TRBJ1-1
d_call: TRBD1
clone_size: few

cdr3_aa: CASSKIPSGGRMETQYF
cdr3_nt: TGCGCCAGCAGCAAAATCCCTAGCGGGGGAAGGATGGAGACCCAGTACTTC
v_call: TRBV4-3
j_call: TRBJ2-5
d_call: TRBD2
clone_size: few

cdr3_aa: CASSLMTLGDEQFF
cdr3_nt: TGCGCCAGCAGCTTGATGACCCTCGGGGATGAGCAGTTCTTC
v_call: TRBV5-1
j_call: TRBJ2-1
d_call: .
clone_size: .

cdr3_aa: CASSLTGVNLAKNIQYF
cdr3_nt: TGTGCCAGCAGCTTGACAGGGGTCAACTTAGCCAAAAACATTCAGTACTTC
v_call: TRBV7-2
j_call: TRBJ2-4
d_call: TRBD1
clone_size: few

cdr3_aa: CAWSSDSNTEAFF
cdr3_nt: TGTGCCTGGAGTTCCGACAGTAACACTGAAGCTTTCTTT
v_call: TRBV30
j_call: TRBJ1-1
d_call: .
clone_size: .

cdr3_aa: CSVKGHDNQPQHF
cdr3_nt: TGCAGCGTCAAGGGACATGACAATCAGCCCCAGCATTTT
v_call: TRBV29-1
j_call: TRBJ1-5
d_call: .
clone_size: .

cdr3_aa: CASSYPTTDRVNNEQFF
cdr3_nt: TGTGCCAGCAGTTACCCCACCACGGACAGGGTGAACAATGAGCAGTTCTTC
v_call: TRBV6-5
j_call: TRBJ2-1
d_call: TRBD1
clone_size: few

cdr3_aa: CASSLSGRALNEQFF
cdr3_nt: TGTGCCAGCAGCCTGAGCGGGAGGGCCCTGAATGAGCAGTTCTTC
v_call: TRBV11-2
j_call: TRBJ2-1
d_call: TRBD2
clone_size: few

cdr3_aa: CSAPGGHGDTQYF
cdr3_nt: TGCAGTGCCCCCGGGGGACACGGAGATACGCAGTATTTT
v_call: TRBV20-1
j_call: TRBJ2-3
d_call: .
clone_size: few

cdr3_aa: CAISEISRGYNEQFF
cdr3_nt: TGTGCCATCAGTGAGATTTCCCGCGGATACAATGAGCAGTTCTTC
v_call: TRBV10-3
j_call: TRBJ2-1
d_call: .
clone_size: many

cdr3_aa: CASSLDRGGQAEAFF
cdr3_nt: TGTGCCAGCAGCTTAGATAGAGGAGGACAGGCTGAAGCTTTCTTT
v_call: TRBV11-2
j_call: TRBJ1-1
d_call: TRBD1
clone_size: .

cdr3_aa: CASSPPVKRVSRPDTQYF
cdr3_nt: TGTGCCAGCTCACCACCGGTGAAAAGGGTAAGCCGGCCAGATACGCAGTATTTT
v_call: TRBV18
j_call: TRBJ2-3
d_call: .
clone_size: .

cdr3_aa: CATSSTGTEAFF
cdr3_nt: TGTGCCACCAGTAGTACGGGAACTGAAGCTTTCTTT
v_call: TRBV24-1
j_call: TRBJ1-1
d_call: .
clone_size: .

cdr3_aa: CASSRTGPLLNEQYF
cdr3_nt: TGTGCCAGCAGTCGGACAGGGCCCTTGTTGAACGAGCAGTACTTC
v_call: TRBV28
j_call: TRBJ2-7
d_call: TRBD1
clone_size: few

cdr3_aa: CASSQGALRTRRRDEQFF
cdr3_nt: TGTGCCAGCAGCCAAGGAGCTCTCCGCACTAGGAGACGCGATGAGCAGTTCTTC
v_call: TRBV14
j_call: TRBJ2-1
d_call: .
clone_size: few

cdr3_aa: CSVGSGANVLTF
cdr3_nt: .
v_call: TRBV29-1
j_call: TRBJ2-6
d_call: .
clone_size: .

cdr3_aa: CASSLVGGQFF
cdr3_nt: TGTGCCAGCAGCTTGGTAGGTGGGCAGTTCTTC
v_call: TRBV11-1
j_call: TRBJ2-1
d_call: .
clone_size: few

cdr3_aa: CASSSVETQYF
cdr3_nt: TGTGCCAGCAGTTCAGTCGAGACCCAGTACTTC
v_call: TRBV12-3/TRBV12-4
j_call: TRBJ2-5
d_call: .
clone_size: few

cdr3_aa: CASSGGRGLSGELFF
cdr3_nt: TGTGCCAGCAGCGGTGGTAGGGGGTTGTCCGGGGAGCTGTTTTTT
v_call: TRBV9
j_call: TRBJ2-2
d_call: .
clone_size: few

cdr3_aa: CASSYAGPANTGELFF
cdr3_nt: TGTGCCAGCAGCTACGCTGGCCCCGCGAACACCGGGGAGCTGTTTTTT
v_call: TRBV11-2
j_call: TRBJ2-2
d_call: .
clone_size: few

cdr3_aa: CASNGDRPFYEQYF
cdr3_nt: TGTGCCAGCAACGGGGACAGACCATTCTACGAGCAGTACTTC
v_call: TRBV6-1
j_call: TRBJ2-7
d_call: TRBD1
clone_size: few